Each of the 19 T cell receptor beta chains below was sequenced from the same sample in a study of blood T cell repertoires in COVID-19. Libraries were prepared by immunoSEQ multiplex PCR; TCRdb keeps only in-frame clonotypes and omits some of them. This repertoire shows around 200,000 clones, 65% to 85% found once; its top ten account for less than 3.5%. Sequencing was performed on peripheral blood. The source of these receptors is a middle-aged man with active or convalescent COVID-19.

The chain couples TRBV30 to TRBJ1-5, with 7 bases matching TRBD1. CDR1 and CDR2 (germline): GTSNPN, SVGIG (reference sequence). CDR3 length: 16 amino acids. The V and J ends lost 4 bases and 0 bases, in that order; junction bases with no gene match: 9. This chain's CDR3 is CAWTPTGTLSNQPQHF. The CDR3 region has the DNA TGTGCCTGGACTCCGACAGGGACCCTTAGCAATCAGCCCCAGCATTTT.

The chain joins TRBV6-5 to TRBJ2-1; TRBD2 matches at 13 bases. V shed 4 bases, J shed 7 bases, and the junction held 4 bases outside the gene matches. The CDR3 totals 15 residues. CDR1 and CDR2 from the germline V gene are MNHEY and SVGAGI. CDR3 sequence (DNA): TGTGCCAGCAGTTCCGGGACTAGCGGGAAGAATGAGCAGTTCTTC. It encodes CASSSGTSGKNEQFF.

This clone was counted between two and nine times. This chain joins TRBV2 and TRBJ1-6; D remains unclear. V lost 5 bases, J lost 5 bases, and 10 bases lay in between. The CDR3 extends over 14 amino acids. Germline CDR1 reads SNHLY; CDR2 reads FYNNEI. CDR3 sequence reads: CASSRGGNNSPLHF. Here the CDR3 DNA reads TGTGCCAGCAGTCGGGGAGGGAATAATTCACCCCTCCACTTT.

This rearrangement joins TRBV30 to TRBJ2-7; D ambiguous. The CDR3 runs to 13 residues. Germline V gene data show CDR1 as GTSNPN and CDR2 as SVGIG (reference sequence). V shed 1 base and J shed 2 bases, with 9 bases lying between them. CDR3 sequence (DNA): TGTGCCTGGAGTGCTCGGCTAGCCTACGAGCAGTACTTC. It is translated as CAWSARLAYEQYF.

This clone was seen just once. V and J are TRBV6-5 and TRBJ1-2, with 7 bases that match TRBD1. The CDR3 is 14 amino acids. Trimming removed 6 bases from V and 3 bases from J; junction bases left unmatched: 7. Germline CDR1 reads MNHEY; CDR2 reads SVGAGI. The CDR3 DNA follows: TGTGCCAGCAGGAAACCGGGACAGTACTATGGCTACACCTTC. Its translation is CASRKPGQYYGYTF.

The sample holds a few counts of this clone. The chain links TRBV5-1 to TRBJ1-1; no clear D. V shed 2 bases and J shed 3 bases, with 20 bases lying between them. The CDR3 loop spans 17 amino acids. CDR1 and CDR2 (germline): SGHRS, YFSETQ. The CDR3 region is CASSFGARAGGYTEAFF. In DNA form, the CDR3 reads TGCGCCAGCAGCTTTGGTGCGAGGGCAGGTGGATACACTGAAGCTTTCTTT.

The J gene is TRBJ1-4, the V gene TRBV30; TRBD1 aligns across 7 bases. The CDR3 runs 14 residues. V lost 4 bases, J lost 7 bases, and 9 bases stayed unmatched. CDR1 and CDR2 from the germline V gene are GTSNPN and SVGIG (reference sequence). The DNA for the CDR3 is TGTGCCTGGACCTTGACAGGGTCGGGTGAAAAACTGTTTTTT. This translates into CAWTLTGSGEKLFF.

CDR3 sequence (DNA): TGTGCCAGCTCACCAGTACAGGGGACGAACACCGGGGAGCTGTTTTTT. As protein: CASSPVQGTNTGELFF. The chain uses TRBV18 and TRBJ2-2; 7 positions match TRBD1. Germline loops: CDR1 KGHSH, CDR2 LQKENI. The V segment lost 2 bases and the J segment 0 bases; nucleotides outside the gene matches: 3. The CDR3 runs 16 residues.

This chain connects TRBV7-2 to TRBJ2-2; 10 bases agree with TRBD2. The CDR3 has 15 amino acids. J gave up 5 bases and V 5 bases, and 5 bases lay outside the gene matches. The germline V gene has CDR1 SGHTA and CDR2 FQGNSA. In DNA, the CDR3 is TGTGCCAGCAGCCTTCTAGCGGGGGCAACCGGGGAGCTGTTTTTT. Protein: CASSLLAGATGELFF.

The chain combines TRBV2 with TRBJ1-2; D gene ambiguous. The length of the CDR3 is 12 residues. CDR1 is SNHLY and CDR2 is FYNNEI in the germline V gene. Trimming pared 4 bases from V and 7 bases from J, leaving 10 bases between. The CDR3 DNA follows: TGTGCCAGCAGTGCCGGGAGCGGTGGCTACACCTTC. This encodes CASSAGSGGYTF.

This chain links TRBV14 with TRBJ2-1; D is uncertain. The CDR3 extends over 16 amino acids. Looked up from germline, CDR1 is SGHDN and CDR2 is FVKESK. Trimming took off 1 base at V and 0 bases at J, with 10 bases between the two ends. This chain's CDR3 is CASSQGRTRSYNEQFF. The CDR3 DNA is TGTGCCAGCAGCCAAGGTCGAACGCGCTCCTACAATGAGCAGTTCTTC. The whole variable domain, remainder taken from reference TRBV14 and TRBJ2-1, is EAGVTQFPSHSVIEKGQTVTLRCDPISGHDNLYWYRRVMGKEIKFLLHFVKESKQDESGMPNNRFLAERTGGTYSTLKVQPAELEDSGVYFCASSQGRTRSYNEQFFGPGTRLTVL.

The rearrangement joins TRBV30 to TRBJ1-1; D uncertain. This CDR3 has 13 residues. From germline, CDR1 is GTSNPN and CDR2 SVGIG (reference sequence). The V end was cut by 5 bases, the J end by 0 bases, with 10 bases between. DNA for the CDR3: TGTGCCTGGGAGGACGGGGTGAACACTGAAGCTTTCTTT. Translated, it gives CAWEDGVNTEAFF.

The J gene is TRBJ1-6, the V gene TRBV28; perhaps TRBD1 as D (5 bases). V lost 5 bases and J lost 7, with 18 bases in between. Germline CDR1 MDHEN, CDR2 SYDVKM. This CDR3 contains 16 residues. The CDR3 DNA reads TGTGCCAGCAGTCCGACGTTAGGGGCTGGGAATTCACCCCTCCACTTT. This codes for CASSPTLGAGNSPLHF. Full variable domain (outside the CDR3, taken from reference TRBV28 and TRBJ1-6): DVKVTQSSRYLVKRTGEKVFLECVQDMDHENMFWYRQDPGLGLRLIYFSYDVKMKEKGDIPEGYSVSREKKERFSLILESASTNQTSMYLCASSPTLGAGNSPLHFGNGTRLTVT.

V is TRBV19 and J is TRBJ2-2; TRBD2 matches at 8 bases. V was clipped by 4 bases and J by 1 base; unmatched bases: 2. The CDR3 is made up of 15 amino acids. The germline gives CDR1 LNHDA, CDR2 SQIVND (reference sequence). The CDR3 protein is CASSTSGGNTGELFF. DNA for the CDR3: TGTGCCAGTAGTACAAGCGGGGGGAACACCGGGGAGCTGTTTTTT.

This clone was found once. This chain joins TRBV10-3 and TRBJ2-7; possible D gene TRBD1, 5 bases. This CDR3 region has 16 residues. Looked up from germline, CDR1 is ENHRY and CDR2 is SYGVKD. Trimming pared 5 bases from V and 0 bases from J, leaving 17 bases between. CDR3 protein: CAISTSWGRSSYEQYF. DNA of the CDR3: TGTGCCATCAGTACAAGTTGGGGCAGAAGCTCCTACGAGCAGTACTTC.

This clone was detected only once. This chain connects TRBV7-9 to TRBJ1-2; 9 bases map to TRBD1. The V gene's germline CDR1 is SEHNR and CDR2 FQNEAQ (reference sequence). The length of the CDR3 is 15 residues. Trimming at V came to 8 bases and at J to 8 bases, leaving 15 bases not matched to a gene. The CDR3 here is CASWNRGLLERGYTF. The CDR3 coding sequence is TGTGCCAGCTGGAACAGGGGGCTTCTAGAACGGGGCTACACCTTC.

The chain is built from TRBV19 and TRBJ2-2; 7 bases are a match to TRBD2. CDR3 length equals 18 residues. Germline assignment: CDR1 LNHDA and CDR2 SQIVND (reference sequence). V was pared by 3 bases and J by 0 bases, with 10 bases of the junction left unmatched. CDR3 coding DNA: TGTGCCAGTAGTATTGGGAGGGGAGACCAACCGAACACCGGGGAGCTGTTTTTT. This encodes CASSIGRGDQPNTGELFF.

This clone was seen ten or more times. The rearrangement joins TRBV18 to TRBJ2-5; D is unclear. This CDR3 region has 16 residues. From germline, CDR1 is KGHSH and CDR2 LQKENI. Trimming stripped 2 bases from V and 4 bases from J, with 17 bases between. This CDR3 reads CASSPVIQPKGETQYF. The CDR3 nucleotides read TGTGCCAGCTCACCAGTCATACAGCCTAAAGGAGAGACCCAGTACTTC.

This clone has only one observation. The gene calls are TRBV6-5 and TRBJ2-5; D gene ambiguous. Trimming stripped 5 bases from V and 4 bases from J, with 11 bases between. The CDR3 runs 13 residues. Germline-derived CDR1 and CDR2 are MNHEY and SVGAGI. The CDR3 DNA is TGTGCCAGCAGTCCGTCCCCGGGAGAGACCCAGTACTTC. Protein product: CASSPSPGETQYF.